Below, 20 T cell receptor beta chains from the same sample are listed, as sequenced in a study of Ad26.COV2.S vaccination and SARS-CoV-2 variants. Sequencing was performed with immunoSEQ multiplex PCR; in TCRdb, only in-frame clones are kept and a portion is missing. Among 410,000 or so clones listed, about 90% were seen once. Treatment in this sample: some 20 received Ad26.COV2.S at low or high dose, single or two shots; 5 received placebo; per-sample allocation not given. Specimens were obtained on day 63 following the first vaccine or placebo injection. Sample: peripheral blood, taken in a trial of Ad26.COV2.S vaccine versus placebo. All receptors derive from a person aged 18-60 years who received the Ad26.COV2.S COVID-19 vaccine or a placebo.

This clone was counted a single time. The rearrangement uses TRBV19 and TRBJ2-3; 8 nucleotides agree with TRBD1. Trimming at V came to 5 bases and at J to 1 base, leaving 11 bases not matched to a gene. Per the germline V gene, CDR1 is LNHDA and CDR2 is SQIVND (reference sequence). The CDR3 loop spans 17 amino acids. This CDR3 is CASSLSRTGMRTDTQYF. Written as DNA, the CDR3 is TGTGCCAGTAGTCTATCCCGGACAGGGATGCGCACAGATACGCAGTATTTT.

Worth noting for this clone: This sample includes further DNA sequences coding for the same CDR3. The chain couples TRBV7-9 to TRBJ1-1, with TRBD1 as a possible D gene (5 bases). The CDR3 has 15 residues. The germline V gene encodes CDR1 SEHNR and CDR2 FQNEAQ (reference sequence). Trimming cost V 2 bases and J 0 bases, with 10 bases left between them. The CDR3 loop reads CASSLIQGLNTEAFF. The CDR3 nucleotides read TGTGCCAGCAGCTTAATCCAGGGTCTGAACACTGAAGCTTTCTTT.

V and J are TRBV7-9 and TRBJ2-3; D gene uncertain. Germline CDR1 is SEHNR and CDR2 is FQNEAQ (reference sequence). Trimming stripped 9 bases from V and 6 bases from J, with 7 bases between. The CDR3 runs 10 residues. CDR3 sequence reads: CASARDTQYF. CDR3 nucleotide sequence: TGTGCCAGTGCTAGGGATACGCAGTATTTT.

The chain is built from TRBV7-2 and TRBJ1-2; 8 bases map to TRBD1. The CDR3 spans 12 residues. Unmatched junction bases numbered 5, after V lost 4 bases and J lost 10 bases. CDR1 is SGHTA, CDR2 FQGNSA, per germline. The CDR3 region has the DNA TGTGCCAGCAGCTCCCGACAGGGGTCCTACACCTTC. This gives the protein CASSSRQGSYTF. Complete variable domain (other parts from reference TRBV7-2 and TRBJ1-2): GAGVSQSPSNKVTEKGKDVELRCDPISGHTALYWYRQSLGQGLEFLIYFQGNSAPDKSGLPSDRFSAERTGGSVSTLTIQRTQQEDSAVYLCASSSRQGSYTFGSGTRLTVV.

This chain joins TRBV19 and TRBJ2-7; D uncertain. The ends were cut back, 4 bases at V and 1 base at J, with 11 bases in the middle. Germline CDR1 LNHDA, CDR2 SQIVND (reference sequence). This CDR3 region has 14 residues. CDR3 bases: TGTGCCAGTAGTACGGACGGATTATCCTACGAGCAGTACTTC. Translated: CASSTDGLSYEQYF.

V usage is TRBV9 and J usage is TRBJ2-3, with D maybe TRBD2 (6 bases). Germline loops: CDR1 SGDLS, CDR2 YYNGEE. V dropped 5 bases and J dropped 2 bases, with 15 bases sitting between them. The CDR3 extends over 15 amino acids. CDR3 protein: CASSARRGDTDTQYF. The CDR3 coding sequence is TGTGCCAGCAGTGCCCGGCGGGGAGACACAGATACGCAGTATTTT.

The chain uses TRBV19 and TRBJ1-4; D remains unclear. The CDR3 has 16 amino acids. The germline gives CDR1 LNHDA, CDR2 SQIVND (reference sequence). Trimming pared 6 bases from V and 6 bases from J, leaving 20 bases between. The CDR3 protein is CASSHGRNRDYEKLFF. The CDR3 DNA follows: TGTGCCAGTAGCCACGGACGGAACAGAGACTATGAAAAACTGTTTTTT.

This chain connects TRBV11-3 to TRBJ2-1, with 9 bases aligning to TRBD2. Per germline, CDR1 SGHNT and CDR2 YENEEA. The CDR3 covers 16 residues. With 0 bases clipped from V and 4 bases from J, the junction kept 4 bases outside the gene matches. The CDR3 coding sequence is TGTGCCAGCAGCTTAGAGGGCGGGGGGGTTTACAATGAGCAGTTCTTC. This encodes CASSLEGGGVYNEQFF.

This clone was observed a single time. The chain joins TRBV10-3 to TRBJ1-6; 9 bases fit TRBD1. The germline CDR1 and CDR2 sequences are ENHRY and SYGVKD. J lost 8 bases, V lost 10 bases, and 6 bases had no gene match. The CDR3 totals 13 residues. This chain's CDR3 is CATAGQGDSPLHF. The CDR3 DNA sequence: TGTGCCACCGCGGGACAGGGCGATTCACCCCTCCACTTT.

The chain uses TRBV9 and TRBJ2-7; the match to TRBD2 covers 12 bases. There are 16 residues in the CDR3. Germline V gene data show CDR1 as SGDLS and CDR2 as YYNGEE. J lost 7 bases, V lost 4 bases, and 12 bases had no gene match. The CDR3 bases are TGTGCCAGCAGCCCGCGTCGGACTAGCGGGGCAGAAGAGCAGTACTTC. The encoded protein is CASSPRRTSGAEEQYF. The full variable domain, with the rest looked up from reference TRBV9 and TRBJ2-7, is DSGVTQTPKHLITATGQRVTLRCSPRSGDLSVYWYQQSLDQGLQFLIQYYNGEERAKGNILERFSAQQFPDLHSELNLSSLELGDSALYFCASSPRRTSGAEEQYFGPGTRLTVT.

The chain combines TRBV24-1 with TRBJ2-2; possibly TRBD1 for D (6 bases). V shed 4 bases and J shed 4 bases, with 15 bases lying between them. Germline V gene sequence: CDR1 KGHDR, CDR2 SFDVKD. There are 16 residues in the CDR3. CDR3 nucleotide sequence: TGTGCCACCAGTGAACCTACAGGGAAGGGCACCGGGGAGCTGTTTTTT. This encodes CATSEPTGKGTGELFF.

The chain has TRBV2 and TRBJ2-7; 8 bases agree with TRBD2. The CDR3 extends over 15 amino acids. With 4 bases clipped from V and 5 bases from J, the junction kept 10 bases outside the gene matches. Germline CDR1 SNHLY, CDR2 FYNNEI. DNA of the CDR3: TGTGCCAGCAGTGGCCCGGGAGGGGTCGTCCACGAGCAGTACTTC. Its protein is CASSGPGGVVHEQYF.

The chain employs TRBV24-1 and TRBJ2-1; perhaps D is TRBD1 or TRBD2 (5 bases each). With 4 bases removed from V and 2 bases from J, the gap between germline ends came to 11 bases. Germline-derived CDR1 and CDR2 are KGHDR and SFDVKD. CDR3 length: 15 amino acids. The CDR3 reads CATSEGTGTYNEQFF. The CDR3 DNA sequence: TGTGCCACCAGTGAAGGGACGGGGACCTACAATGAGCAGTTCTTC.

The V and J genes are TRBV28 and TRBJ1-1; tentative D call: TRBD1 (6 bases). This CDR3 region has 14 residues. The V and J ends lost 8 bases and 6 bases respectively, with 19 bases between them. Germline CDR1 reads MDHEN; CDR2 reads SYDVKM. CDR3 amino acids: CASAAQGSSPEAFF. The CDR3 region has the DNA TGTGCCAGCGCAGCACAGGGCTCCTCCCCTGAAGCTTTCTTT.

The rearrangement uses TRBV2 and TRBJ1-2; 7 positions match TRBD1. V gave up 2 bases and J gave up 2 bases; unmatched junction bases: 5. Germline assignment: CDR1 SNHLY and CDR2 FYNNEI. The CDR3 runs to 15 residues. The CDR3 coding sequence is TGTGCCAGCAGTGAAAGGCGGACAGGCAACTATGGCTACACCTTC. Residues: CASSERRTGNYGYTF.

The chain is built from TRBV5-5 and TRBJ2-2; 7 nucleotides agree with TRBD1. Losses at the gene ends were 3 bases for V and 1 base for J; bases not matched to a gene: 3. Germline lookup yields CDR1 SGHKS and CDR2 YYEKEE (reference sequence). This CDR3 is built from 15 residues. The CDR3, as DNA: TGTGCCAGCAGCTGGACAGGAGAGAACACCGGGGAGCTGTTTTTT. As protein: CASSWTGENTGELFF.

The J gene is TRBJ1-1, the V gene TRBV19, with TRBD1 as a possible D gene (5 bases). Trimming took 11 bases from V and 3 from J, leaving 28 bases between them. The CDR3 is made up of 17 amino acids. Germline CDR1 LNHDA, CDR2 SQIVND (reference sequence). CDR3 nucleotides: TGTGCCGAGAGGGAACGGGACGAGCCCCTCTTCGACACTGAAGCTTTCTTT. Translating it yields CAERERDEPLFDTEAFF.

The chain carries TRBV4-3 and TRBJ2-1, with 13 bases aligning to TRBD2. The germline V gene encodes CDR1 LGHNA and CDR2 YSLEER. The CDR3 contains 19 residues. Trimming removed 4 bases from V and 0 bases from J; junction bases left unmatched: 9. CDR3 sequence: CASSPRTSGGAGSYNEQFF. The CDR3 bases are TGCGCCAGCAGCCCCCGGACTAGCGGGGGTGCGGGCTCCTACAATGAGCAGTTCTTC.

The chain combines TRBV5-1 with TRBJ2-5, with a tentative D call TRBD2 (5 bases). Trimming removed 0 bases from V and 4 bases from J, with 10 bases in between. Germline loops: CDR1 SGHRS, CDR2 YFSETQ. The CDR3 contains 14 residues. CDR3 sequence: CASSLELARETQYF. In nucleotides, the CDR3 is TGCGCCAGCAGCTTGGAGCTAGCCCGAGAGACCCAGTACTTC.

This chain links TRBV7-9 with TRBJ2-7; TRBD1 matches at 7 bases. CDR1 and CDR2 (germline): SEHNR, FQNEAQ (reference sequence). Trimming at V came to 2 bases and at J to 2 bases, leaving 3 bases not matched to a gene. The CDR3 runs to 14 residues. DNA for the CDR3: TGTGCCAGCAGCTTACCCGACAGGGCCTACGAGCAGTACTTC. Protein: CASSLPDRAYEQYF.